Listed below are T cell receptor beta chains from one sample, sequenced in a study of human T cells and chemical hapten exposure. TCRdb fed the RACE reads into MiXCR, producing one record per CDR3 protein. Of tens of thousands of distinct CDR3 sequences in the sample, 11% were seen once. The sequences come from whole blood, collected in connection with sensitization to the hapten diphenylcyclopropenone (DPC). The receptors stem from a woman aged 45-60 years with alopecia areata. Some clones in this sample may be carry-over from other donors' samples. Each CDR3 is given with its conserved first and last residue. The D gene is left open where the match is weak. Clone size is stated in some rows and not others, as once, few, many or a class when expanded.

14	.	TRBV2	.	TRBJ1-1	CASEPGLRGTEAFF	TGTGCCAGCGAGCCAGGGTTGAGGGGCACTGAAGCTTTCTTT
12	many	TRBV6-1	.	TRBJ2-1	CAGSPSYNEQFF	TGTGCCGGCTCCCCGTCCTACAATGAGCAGTTCTTC
14	few	TRBV7-9	.	TRBJ2-2	CASSLAGDTGELFF	TGTGCCAGCAGCTTAGCGGGGGACACCGGGGAGCTGTTTTTT
14	many	TRBV29-1	TRBD1	TRBJ2-2	CSAGGQMNTGELFF	TGCAGCGCAGGGGGACAGATGAACACCGGGGAGCTGTTTTTT
12	.	TRBV9	.	TRBJ2-3	CASSADSHTQYF	TGTGCCAGCAGCGCGGACTCGCATACGCAGTATTTT
14	.	TRBV11-2	.	TRBJ2-7	CASSLNGGQHEQYF	TGTGCCAGCAGCTTAAACGGGGGGCAACACGAGCAGTACTTC
14	many	TRBV28	.	TRBJ2-7	CASSLMVLLGEQYF	TGTGCCAGCAGTTTAATGGTCCTACTGGGCGAGCAGTACTTC
15	many	TRBV9	TRBD2	TRBJ2-2	CASSATSGGAGELFF	TGTGCCAGCAGCGCGACTAGCGGGGGGGCCGGGGAGCTGTTTTTT
17	many	TRBV9	.	TRBJ2-2	CASSGLGGGANTGELFF	TGTGCCAGCAGCGGGCTAGGGGGAGGCGCGAACACCGGGGAGCTGTTTTTT
14	many	TRBV5-1	TRBD1	TRBJ2-7	CASSGRTGSNEQYF	TGCGCCAGCAGCGGAAGGACAGGGTCAAACGAGCAGTACTTC
13	many	TRBV30	.	TRBJ1-1	CAWSVWSNTEAFF	TGTGCCTGGAGTGTTTGGTCGAACACTGAAGCTTTCTTT
16	few	TRBV11-2	.	TRBJ2-1	CASRPVGGPSHNEQFF	TGTGCCAGCAGGCCGGTGGGAGGACCTTCCCACAATGAGCAGTTCTTC
14	many	TRBV6-2/TRBV6-3	.	TRBJ1-1	CASTIRGGPTEAFF	TGTGCCAGCACCATCCGGGGGGGGCCGACTGAAGCTTTCTTT
12	many	TRBV6-6	.	TRBJ2-7	CASSRPRTEQYF	TGTGCCAGCAGCCGACCACGCACCGAGCAGTACTTC
12	many	TRBV29-1	.	TRBJ1-1	CSVGTGRTEAFF	TGCAGCGTTGGCACAGGACGGACTGAAGCTTTCTTT
13	many	TRBV30	TRBD2	TRBJ2-1	CAWSGGNYNEQFF	TGTGCCTGGAGCGGGGGGAACTACAATGAGCAGTTCTTC
15	.	TRBV11-2	.	TRBJ2-7	CASSLGPSSSYEQYF	TGTGCCAGCAGCTTAGGACCAAGTTCCTCCTACGAGCAGTACTTC
16	many	TRBV7-9	.	TRBJ1-6	CASSLGAGFYNSPLHF	TGTGCCAGCAGCTTGGGTGCCGGGTTTTATAATTCACCCCTCCACTTT
15	many	TRBV30	TRBD1	TRBJ1-6	CAWRSPGTGYSPLHF	TGTGCCTGGAGGAGTCCCGGGACAGGTTACTCACCCCTCCACTTT
13	.	TRBV30	.	TRBJ1-1	CAWRVGRNTEAFF	TGTGCCTGGAGGGTGGGGAGGAACACTGAAGCTTTCTTT
14	many	TRBV11-3	TRBD1	TRBJ2-3	CASSLGTGINTQYF	TGTGCCAGCAGCTTAGGGACAGGGATCAATACGCAGTATTTT
15	few	TRBV9	TRBD2	TRBJ2-7	CASSGSGTRGYEQYF	TGTGCCAGCAGCGGCTCCGGGACTAGAGGATACGAGCAGTACTTC
15	many	TRBV7-8	.	TRBJ2-7	CASSPNYGTSSEQYF	TGTGCCAGCAGCCCAAATTATGGAACCTCGTCCGAGCAGTACTTC
17	many	TRBV4-2	TRBD2	TRBJ2-1	CASSQGSLAGGGDEQFF	TGTGCCAGCAGCCAAGGCTCCCTAGCGGGGGGCGGGGATGAGCAGTTCTTC
11	.	TRBV27	.	TRBJ2-7	CASGGGIWQYF	TGTGCCAGCGGCGGAGGTATATGGCAGTACTTC
16	few	TRBV7-2	.	TRBJ2-5	CASSLVAGLFQETQYF	TGTGCCAGCAGCTTAGTCGCGGGGTTATTCCAAGAGACCCAGTACTTC
15	.	TRBV7-2	.	TRBJ2-7	CASSSRHGGPYEQYF	TGTGCCAGCAGCAGCCGACATGGGGGGCCCTACGAGCAGTACTTC
16	large	TRBV4-3	.	TRBJ1-5	CASSQEITGRNQPQHF	TGCGCCAGCAGCCAAGAAATCACAGGGCGGAATCAGCCCCAGCATTTT
15	many	TRBV7-3	TRBD2	TRBJ2-7	CASSLGGLAGSEQYF	TGTGCCAGCAGCTTAGGTGGACTAGCGGGCTCCGAGCAGTACTTC
14	.	TRBV3-1	.	TRBJ1-4	CASSQARVGEELFF	TGTGCCAGCAGCCAAGCCAGGGTGGGAGAAGAACTGTTTTTT
18	many	TRBV14	TRBD1	TRBJ2-4	CASSQVPTTGVAKNIQYF	TGTGCCAGCAGCCAAGTTCCCACGACAGGGGTGGCCAAAAACATTCAGTACTTC
15	many	TRBV7-9	.	TRBJ2-2	CASSLVSLATGELFF	TGTGCCAGCAGCTTAGTCTCACTTGCGACCGGGGAGCTGTTTTTT
12	few	TRBV18	.	TRBJ1-1	CASSLGDGEAFF	TGTGCCAGCTCACTGGGGGACGGCGAAGCTTTCTTT
15	few	TRBV7-8	.	TRBJ2-1	CASSLRDTGYNEQFF	TGTGCCAGCAGCTTACGGGACACTGGATACAATGAGCAGTTCTTC
12	few	TRBV7-2	TRBD1	TRBJ2-1	CASSSTGGQQFF	TGTGCCAGCAGCTCGACAGGGGGTCAGCAGTTCTTC
13	.	TRBV18	.	TRBJ2-5	CASAGALQETQYF	TGTGCCAGCGCAGGGGCCCTCCAAGAGACCCAGTACTTC
15	.	TRBV5-1	.	TRBJ1-3	CASSLAVGRGNTIYF	TGCGCCAGCAGCTTGGCCGTGGGACGTGGAAACACCATATATTTT
13	many	TRBV6-1	TRBD1	TRBJ1-5	CASTNRGNQPQHF	TGTGCCAGCACTAACAGGGGGAATCAGCCCCAGCATTTT
14	many	TRBV7-9	.	TRBJ1-1	CASSLAGHGTEAFF	TGTGCCAGCAGCTTAGCTGGTCATGGGACTGAAGCTTTCTTT
14	many	TRBV6-5	.	TRBJ2-2	CATDRTPNTGELFF	TGTGCCACCGACAGGACGCCGAACACCGGGGAGCTGTTTTTT
16	few	TRBV6-5	.	TRBJ2-3	CASSSTHMRSTDTQYF	TGTGCCAGCAGTTCGACTCATATGAGAAGCACAGATACGCAGTATTTT